This T cell receptor (beta chain) came from a study of T cells in localized non-small cell lung cancer. Study findings and constraints: Appearance in adjacent lung was seen for a median around 55 of the top 100 tumor clones. Analysis by sequencing included only one tumor region, so heterogeneity remains possible. There was an association of higher blood T cell density with longer overall survival. Uninvolved adjacent lung showed peak T cell clonality, exceeding tumor.

As concerns this clone: The antigen is unknown.

Clones were sequenced by immunoSEQ multiplex PCR, and TCRdb holds only the in-frame ones, with some missing. Of about 21,000 clones in the sample, approximately 88% were seen once. This CDR3 region has 13 residues. Germline V gives CDR1 MNHEY, CDR2 SVGAGI. With 7 bases removed from V and 4 bases from J, the gap between germline ends came to 13 bases. The V call is TRBV6-5, the J call TRBJ1-2, with D unclear. The sequences come from peripheral blood mononuclear cells, collected before any cancer treatment. The receptor was isolated from a male donor at least 60 years old with stage II lung adenocarcinoma. The CDR3 coding sequence is TGTGCCAGCACCACCCGCTCCCTCTATGGCTACACCTTC. Protein: CASTTRSLYGYTF.